This TCR beta chain was profiled in a study of blood T cells in healthy people across ages. Using a J-beta primer mix together with a sample-barcoded 5' primer, a second PCR was run for about 6 to 12 cycles. TCRdb called the 5' RACE reads again in MiXCR, with one record for every CDR3 protein. The sample includes about 1.1 million distinct CDR3 sequences, roughly two fifths of them seen just once. The germline V gene encodes CDR1 DFQATT and CDR2 SNEGSKA (reference sequence). The V end lost 0 bases, the J end lost 3 bases, and 11 bases lay between the germline ends. This CDR3 has 15 residues. This TCR derives from a young man in good health. The source material was blood. The chain joins TRBV20-1 to TRBJ1-4; no reliable D call. In DNA, the CDR3 is TGCAGTGCTAGAGATTATCGGATAGCTAATGAAAAACTGTTTTTT. It codes for CSARDYRIANEKLFF.